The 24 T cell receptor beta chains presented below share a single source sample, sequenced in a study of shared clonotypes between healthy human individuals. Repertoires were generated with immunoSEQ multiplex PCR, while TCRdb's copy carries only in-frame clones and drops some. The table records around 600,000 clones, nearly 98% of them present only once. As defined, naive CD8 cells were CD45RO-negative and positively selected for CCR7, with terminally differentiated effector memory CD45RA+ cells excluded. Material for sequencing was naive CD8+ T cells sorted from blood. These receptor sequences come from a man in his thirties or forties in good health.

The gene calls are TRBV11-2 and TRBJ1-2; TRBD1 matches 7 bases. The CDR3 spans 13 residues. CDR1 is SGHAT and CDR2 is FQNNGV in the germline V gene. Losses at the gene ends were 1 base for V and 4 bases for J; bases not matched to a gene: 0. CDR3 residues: CASSLAGGYGYTF. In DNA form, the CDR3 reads TGTGCCAGCAGCTTAGCAGGGGGCTATGGCTACACCTTC.

The CDR3 region is CASSEPDRTSTGELFF. The DNA of the CDR3 is TGTGCCAGCAGCGAGCCGGACAGGACGTCCACCGGGGAGCTGTTTTTT. The chain carries TRBV9 and TRBJ2-2, with 7 bases fitting TRBD1. CDR1 SGDLS and CDR2 YYNGEE come from the germline V gene. This CDR3 has 16 residues. V shed 3 bases, J shed 4 bases, and the junction held 9 bases outside the gene matches.

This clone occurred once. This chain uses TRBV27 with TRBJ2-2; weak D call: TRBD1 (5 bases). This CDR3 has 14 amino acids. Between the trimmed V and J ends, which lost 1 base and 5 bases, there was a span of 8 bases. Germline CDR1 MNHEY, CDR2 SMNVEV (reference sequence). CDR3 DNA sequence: TGTGCCAGCAGTTTATTAGGGGATACCGGGGAGCTGTTTTTT. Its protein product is CASSLLGDTGELFF.

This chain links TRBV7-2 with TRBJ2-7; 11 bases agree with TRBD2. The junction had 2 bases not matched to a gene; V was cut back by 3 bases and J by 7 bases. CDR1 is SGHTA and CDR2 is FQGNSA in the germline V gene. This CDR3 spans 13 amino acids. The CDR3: CASSFSSGREQYF. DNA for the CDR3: TGTGCCAGCAGCTTTTCTAGCGGGAGGGAGCAGTACTTC.

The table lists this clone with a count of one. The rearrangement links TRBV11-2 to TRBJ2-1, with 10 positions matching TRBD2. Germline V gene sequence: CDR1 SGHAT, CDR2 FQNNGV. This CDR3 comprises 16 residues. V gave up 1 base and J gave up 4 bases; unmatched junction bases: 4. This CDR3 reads CASSLGASGSYNEQFF. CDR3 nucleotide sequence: TGTGCCAGCAGCTTAGGGGCTAGCGGGAGTTACAATGAGCAGTTCTTC.

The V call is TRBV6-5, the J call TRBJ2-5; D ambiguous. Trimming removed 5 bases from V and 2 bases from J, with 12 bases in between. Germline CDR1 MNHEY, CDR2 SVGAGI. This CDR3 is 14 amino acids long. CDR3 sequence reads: CASSPPGEQETQYF. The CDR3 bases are TGTGCCAGCAGTCCTCCCGGAGAGCAAGAGACCCAGTACTTC.

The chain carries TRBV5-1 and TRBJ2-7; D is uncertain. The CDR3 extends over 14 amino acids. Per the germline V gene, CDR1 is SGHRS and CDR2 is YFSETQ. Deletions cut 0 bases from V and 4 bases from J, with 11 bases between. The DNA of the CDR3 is TGCGCCAGCAGCTTGGTGGAAGGGCGATACGAGCAGTACTTC. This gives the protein CASSLVEGRYEQYF.

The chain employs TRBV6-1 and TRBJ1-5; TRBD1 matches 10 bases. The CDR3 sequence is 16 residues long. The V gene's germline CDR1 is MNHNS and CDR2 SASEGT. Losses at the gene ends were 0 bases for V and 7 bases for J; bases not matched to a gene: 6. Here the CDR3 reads CASSEAGDRGWQPQHF. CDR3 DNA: TGTGCCAGCAGTGAAGCGGGGGACAGGGGTTGGCAGCCCCAGCATTTT.

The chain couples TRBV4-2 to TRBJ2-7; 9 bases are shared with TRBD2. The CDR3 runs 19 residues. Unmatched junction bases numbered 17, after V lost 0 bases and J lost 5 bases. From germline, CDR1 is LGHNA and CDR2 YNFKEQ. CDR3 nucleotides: TGTGCCAGCAGCCAAGACCCGAGGGGGGTAGCGGGAGCAATTGACGAGCAGTACTTC. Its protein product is CASSQDPRGVAGAIDEQYF.

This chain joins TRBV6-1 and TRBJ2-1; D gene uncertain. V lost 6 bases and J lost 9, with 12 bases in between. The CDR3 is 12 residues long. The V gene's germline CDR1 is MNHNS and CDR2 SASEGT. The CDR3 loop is CASSAGFGEQFF. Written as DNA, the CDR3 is TGTGCCAGCAGCGCTGGGTTCGGTGAGCAGTTCTTC.

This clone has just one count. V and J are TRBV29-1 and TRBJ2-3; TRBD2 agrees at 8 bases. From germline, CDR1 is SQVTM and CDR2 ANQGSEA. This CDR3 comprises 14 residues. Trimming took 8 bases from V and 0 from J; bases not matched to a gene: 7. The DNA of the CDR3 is TGCAGCACAGAAGCGGGAGCTAGCACAGATACGCAGTATTTT. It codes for CSTEAGASTDTQYF.

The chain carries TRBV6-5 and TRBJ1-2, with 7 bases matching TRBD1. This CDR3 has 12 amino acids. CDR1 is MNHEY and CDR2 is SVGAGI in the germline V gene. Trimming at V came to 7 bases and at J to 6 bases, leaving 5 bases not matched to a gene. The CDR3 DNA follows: TGTGCCAGCAAGGGACAGATGGATGGCTACACCTTC. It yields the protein CASKGQMDGYTF.

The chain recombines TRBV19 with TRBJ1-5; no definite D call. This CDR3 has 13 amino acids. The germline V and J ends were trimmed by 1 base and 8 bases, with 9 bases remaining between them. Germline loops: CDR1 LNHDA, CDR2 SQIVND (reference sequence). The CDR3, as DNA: TGTGCCAGTAGTATAGTCCCTTATGAGCCCCAGCATTTT. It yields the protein CASSIVPYEPQHF.

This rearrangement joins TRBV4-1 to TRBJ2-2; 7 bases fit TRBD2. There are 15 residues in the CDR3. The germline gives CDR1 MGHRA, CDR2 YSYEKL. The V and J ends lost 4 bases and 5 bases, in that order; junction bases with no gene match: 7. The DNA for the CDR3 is TGCGCCAGCAGCCGCGTGGCGGGGGAGACCGGGGAGCTGTTTTTT. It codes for CASSRVAGETGELFF.

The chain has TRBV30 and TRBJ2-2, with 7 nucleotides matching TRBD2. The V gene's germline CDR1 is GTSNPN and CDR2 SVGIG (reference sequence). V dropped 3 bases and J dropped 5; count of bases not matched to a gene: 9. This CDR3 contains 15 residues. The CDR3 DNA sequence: TGTGCCTGGAGAAAGGGTAGCGGGTTTACCGGGGAGCTGTTTTTT. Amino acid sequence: CAWRKGSGFTGELFF.

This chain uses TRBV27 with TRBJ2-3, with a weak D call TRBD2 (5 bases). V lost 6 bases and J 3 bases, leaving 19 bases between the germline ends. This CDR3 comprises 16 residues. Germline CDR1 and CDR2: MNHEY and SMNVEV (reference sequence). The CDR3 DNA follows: TGTGCCAGCAGATCGACCGCGACCGGGGTAACAGATACGCAGTATTTT. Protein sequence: CASRSTATGVTDTQYF.

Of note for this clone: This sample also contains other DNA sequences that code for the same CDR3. CDR3 residues: CASRGGYNEQFF. As DNA, the CDR3 is TGTGCCAGCAGGGGGGGCTACAATGAGCAGTTCTTC. The chain recombines TRBV27 with TRBJ2-1; a weak D match, TRBD2 (6 bases). V was clipped by 6 bases and J by 3 bases, with 6 bases between them. This CDR3 comprises 12 residues. Germline V CDR1 and CDR2: MNHEY, SMNVEV (reference sequence).

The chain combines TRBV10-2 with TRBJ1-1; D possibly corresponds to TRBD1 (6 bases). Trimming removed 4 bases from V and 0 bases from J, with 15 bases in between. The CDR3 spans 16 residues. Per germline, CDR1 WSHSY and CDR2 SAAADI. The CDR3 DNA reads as TGCGCCAGCAGTGGGGAAGGGGGTGATGTGAACACTGAAGCTTTCTTT. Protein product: CASSGEGGDVNTEAFF.

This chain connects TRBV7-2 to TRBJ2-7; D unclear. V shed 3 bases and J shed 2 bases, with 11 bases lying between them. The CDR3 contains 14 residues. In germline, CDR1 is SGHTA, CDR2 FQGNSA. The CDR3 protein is CASSLVSLTYEQYF. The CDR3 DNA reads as TGTGCCAGCAGCTTGGTCAGCTTGACCTACGAGCAGTACTTC.

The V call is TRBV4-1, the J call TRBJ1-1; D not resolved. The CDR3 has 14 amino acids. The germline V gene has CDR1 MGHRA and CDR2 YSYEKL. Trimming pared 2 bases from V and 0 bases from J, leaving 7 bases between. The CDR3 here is CASSQTDLNTEAFF. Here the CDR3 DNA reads TGCGCCAGCAGCCAAACAGACCTGAACACTGAAGCTTTCTTT.

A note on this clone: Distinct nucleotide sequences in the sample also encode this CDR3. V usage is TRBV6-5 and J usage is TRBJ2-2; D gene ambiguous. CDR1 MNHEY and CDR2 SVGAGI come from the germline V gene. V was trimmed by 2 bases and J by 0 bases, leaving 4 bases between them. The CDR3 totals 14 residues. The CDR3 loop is CASSYGANTGELFF. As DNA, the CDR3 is TGTGCCAGCAGTTACGGCGCGAACACCGGGGAGCTGTTTTTT.

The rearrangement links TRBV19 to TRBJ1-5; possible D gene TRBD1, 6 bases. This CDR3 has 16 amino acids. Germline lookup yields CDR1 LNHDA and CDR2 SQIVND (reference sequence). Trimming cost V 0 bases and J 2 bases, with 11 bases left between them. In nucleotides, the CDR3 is TGTGCCAGTAGTATAGATCTGGGGGCAGGCAATCAGCCCCAGCATTTT. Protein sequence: CASSIDLGAGNQPQHF.

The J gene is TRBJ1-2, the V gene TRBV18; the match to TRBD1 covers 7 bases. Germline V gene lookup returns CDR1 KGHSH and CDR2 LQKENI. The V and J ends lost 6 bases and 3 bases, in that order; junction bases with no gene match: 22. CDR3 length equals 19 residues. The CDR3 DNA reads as TGTGCCAGCTCCCTCTCCGACAGGGCGCGGGTATTTTCGGACTATGGCTACACCTTC. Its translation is CASSLSDRARVFSDYGYTF. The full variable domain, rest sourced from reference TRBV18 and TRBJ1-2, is NAGVMQNPRHLVRRRGQEARLRCSPMKGHSHVYWYRQLPEEGLKFMVYLQKENIIDESGMPKERFSAEFPKEGPSILRIQQVVRGDSAAYFCASSLSDRARVFSDYGYTFGSGTRLTVV.

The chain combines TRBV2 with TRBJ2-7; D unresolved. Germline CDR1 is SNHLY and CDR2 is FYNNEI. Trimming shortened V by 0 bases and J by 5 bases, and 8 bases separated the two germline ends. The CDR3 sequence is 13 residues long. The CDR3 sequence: CASSEARTNEQYF. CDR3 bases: TGTGCCAGCAGTGAAGCGCGGACCAACGAGCAGTACTTC.